This TCR beta chain was recovered during a study of T cell repertoires in cytomegalovirus infection. Study in general: Matching HLA type and CMV infection were both indicated by public TCR beta signatures.

V lost 2 bases to trimming and J lost 7 bases, with 17 bases between them. Germline loops: CDR1 SGHDN, CDR2 FVKESK. CDR3 size: 15 residues. Using its own MiXCR run on the reads, TCRdb lists one record per CDR3 protein. The sample carries about 76,000 distinct CDR3 sequences, 3.7% recorded once. This clonotype was counted ten times or more. This sequence joins TRBV14 and TRBJ1-1; weak D call: TRBD1 (5 bases). The specimen was PBMCs. The TCR sequence derives from a human donor in good health (CMV status not recorded). Some clones in this sample may be carry-over from other donors' samples. In DNA form, the CDR3 reads TGTGCCAGCAGCCAAAGGAGAGGGGTAGCCCATGAAGCTTTCTTT. Translation gives CASSQRRGVAHEAFF. The whole variable domain, remainder taken from reference TRBV14 and TRBJ1-1, is EAGVTQFPSHSVIEKGQTVTLRCDPISGHDNLYWYRRVMGKEIKFLLHFVKESKQDESGMPNNRFLAERTGGTYSTLKVQPAELEDSGVYFCASSQRRGVAHEAFFGQGTRLTVV.